The 2 T cell receptor beta chains in this list originate from one sample, sequenced in a study of beta chain features in type 1 diabetes. Study-wide results and limits: Shorter TCRB CDR3s, moderately but significantly so, marked every one of the four CD4+ subsets in Type 1 diabetes patients.

cDNA synthesis used the whole RNA isolate, giving expressed TCRB sequences. Profiled with immunoSEQ multiplex PCR; TCRdb holds only in-frame clones, not every one. The repertoire includes about 240,000 clones, approximately 15% of them detected once, and approximately 0.018% sits in the top ten. No antigen has been identified for these receptors. The material sequenced was naive CD4+ T cells from blood. The receptors derive from a man aged 25-40 years with type 1 diabetes.

This clone came up a few times. The chain carries TRBV19 and TRBJ2-1; TRBD1 agrees at 8 bases. The trim removed 4 bases at V and 2 bases at J, leaving 7 bases unmatched. This CDR3 has 16 residues. Germline CDR1 reads LNHDA; CDR2 reads SQIVND (reference sequence). The CDR3 sequence: CASSTRQGSTYNEQFF. The CDR3 nucleotides are TGTGCCAGTAGTACCAGACAGGGGAGCACCTACAATGAGCAGTTCTTC.

This clone was seen more than once but under ten times. The chain combines TRBV6-5 with TRBJ2-3; 7 nucleotides agree with TRBD2. V dropped 9 bases and J dropped 1; count of bases not matched to a gene: 4. Germline V gene sequence: CDR1 MNHEY, CDR2 SVGAGI. This CDR3 has 13 amino acids. The CDR3, as DNA: TGTGCCAGTTACCGGGGGGGCACAGATACGCAGTATTTT. This codes for CASYRGGTDTQYF.